This T cell receptor beta chain was sequenced in a study of blood T cell repertoires in COVID-19. Study context: Donors in the United States, Italy and Spain gave samples during acute or convalescent COVID-19. Sources were T cells, B-cell-depleted T cells, or PBMCs; the material itself was cDNA or gDNA.

The CDR3 covers 14 residues. Germline lookup yields CDR1 SGHTA and CDR2 FQGTGA. Losses at the gene ends were 3 bases for V and 10 bases for J; bases not matched to a gene: 6. Clones were read by immunoSEQ multiplex PCR, and TCRdb kept only the in-frame ones, dropping some. Here the sample spans fewer than 200,000 clones, more than 65% being singletons. This clone was observed a single time. Symptom resolution, clearance, or two negative PCRs marked donors in Cohort 3 as recovered. Sequencing was done on a sample of PBMCs or T cells enriched from blood (not recorded which). The source of this sequence is a man aged 55 to 70 who had recovered from COVID-19. The genes are TRBV7-3 and TRBJ1-2; 12 bases are a match to TRBD1. The CDR3 region is CASSLGQGAWDYTF. The CDR3 nucleotides read TGTGCCAGCAGCTTGGGACAGGGGGCTTGGGACTACACCTTC.